Presented here are 9 T cell receptor beta chains from one specimen sequenced in a study of CD8+CD57+ T cells in acquired aplastic anemia. According to the study, genomic DNA was the template for TCR beta VDJ and CDR3 profiling. TCRdb used MiXCR to reprocess the reads, holding one entry per CDR3 protein. This sample carries 150,000 or so distinct CDR3 sequences, around half of them seen once, and the ten largest clones take approximately 3%. All sequencing subjects had displayed CD8+CD57+ cell expansion on flow cytometry. The sequenced sample consisted of sorted CD4+, CD8+, or CD8+CD57+ T cells (not recorded which) from PBMCs. Source of these receptors: a human donor with aplastic anemia.

This clonotype was found a few times. The V call is TRBV27, the J call TRBJ1-5; 7 nucleotides agree with TRBD1. Trimming at V came to 5 bases and at J to 4 bases, leaving 5 bases not matched to a gene. Looked up from germline, CDR1 is MNHEY and CDR2 is SMNVEV (reference sequence). The CDR3 has 14 amino acids. DNA of the CDR3: TGTGCCAGCAGTCCGACAGGGCTAAATCAGCCCCAGCATTTT. This gives the protein CASSPTGLNQPQHF.

This clonotype was recorded only once. V is TRBV19 and J is TRBJ2-1, with 7 bases fitting TRBD1. CDR1 and CDR2 from the germline V gene are LNHDA and SQIVND (reference sequence). Trimming at V came to 8 bases and at J to 4 bases, leaving 8 bases not matched to a gene. The CDR3 is 14 residues long. The CDR3 DNA reads as TGTGCCAGTTGGGACAGTCGGTCTTACAATGAGCAGTTCTTC. This encodes CASWDSRSYNEQFF.

This clonotype was counted at least ten times. The rearrangement joins TRBV28 to TRBJ2-5; unclear D gene. The V end lost 7 bases, the J end lost 5 bases, and 14 bases lay between the germline ends. This CDR3 is 13 amino acids long. Germline V gives CDR1 MDHEN, CDR2 SYDVKM. CDR3 nucleotides: TGTGCCAGCAAGAGATCCTTCGGGGAGACCCAGTACTTC. Its translation: CASKRSFGETQYF. Based on the CDR3 plus reference TRBV28 and TRBJ2-5, the full variable domain is DVKVTQSSRYLVKRTGEKVFLECVQDMDHENMFWYRQDPGLGLRLIYFSYDVKMKEKGDIPEGYSVSREKKERFSLILESASTNQTSMYLCASKRSFGETQYFGPGTRLLVL.

This clonotype appeared many times. The chain uses TRBV29-1 and TRBJ2-3; tentatively, D is TRBD2 (5 bases). The ends were cut back, 4 bases at V and 0 bases at J, with 14 bases in the middle. In germline, CDR1 is SQVTM, CDR2 ANQGSEA. The CDR3 is 15 amino acids. The CDR3, as DNA: TGCAGCGTTGGTGCAGCGGCATCTAGCACAGATACGCAGTATTTT. Protein sequence: CSVGAAASSTDTQYF.

The chain couples TRBV24-1 to TRBJ2-1, with D perhaps matching TRBD1 (5 bases). V dropped 2 bases and J dropped 4 bases, with 17 bases sitting between them. The CDR3 totals 17 residues. Germline lookup yields CDR1 KGHDR and CDR2 SFDVKD. The CDR3 sequence: CATSDYDNTGIYNEQFF. The DNA for the CDR3 is TGTGCCACCAGTGATTACGACAACACAGGAATATACAATGAGCAGTTCTTC.

The chain carries TRBV12-3 or TRBV12-4 and TRBJ2-1; tentative D call: TRBD2 (5 bases). Trimming cost V 1 base and J 9 bases, with 16 bases left between them. This CDR3 has 15 residues. CDR3 sequence (DNA): TGTGCCAGCAGTTTAGAAACGGGAAAACGGGCTGAGCAGTTCTTC. It specifies CASSLETGKRAEQFF.

J is TRBJ1-2 and V is TRBV20-1; 7 bases match TRBD1. CDR1 and CDR2 (germline): DFQATT, SNEGSKA (reference sequence). Trimming took 3 bases from V and 1 from J; bases not matched to a gene: 2. This CDR3 is built from 13 residues. The CDR3 loop is CSASYRGNYGYTF. The CDR3 DNA reads TGCAGTGCTAGCTACAGGGGTAACTATGGCTACACCTTC.

This clonotype was detected many times. The chain joins TRBV7-7 to TRBJ2-7; weak D call: TRBD1 (6 bases). V lost 1 base and J 2 bases, leaving 6 bases between the germline ends. The CDR3 runs to 13 residues. From germline, CDR1 is SSHAT and CDR2 FNYEAQ (reference sequence). CDR3 nucleotides: TGTGCCAGCAGCTTAGGGGACACCTACGAGCAGTACTTC. Translation gives CASSLGDTYEQYF.

The chain couples TRBV7-8 to TRBJ2-7; TRBD1 is a possible D gene (6 bases). The ends were cut back, 6 bases at V and 6 bases at J, with 21 bases in the middle. Germline assignment: CDR1 SGHVS and CDR2 FQNEAQ. There are 15 residues in the CDR3. DNA for the CDR3: TGTGCCAGCAGAACTACAGGGCGAGGATTGGGCGAGCAGTACTTC. This gives the protein CASRTTGRGLGEQYF.